What follows is one TCR beta chain and its context. The antigen is unknown. The CDR3 loop spans 12 amino acids. The germline V gene has CDR1 MDHEN and CDR2 SYDVKM. The V end lost 6 bases, the J end lost 8 bases, and 13 bases lay between the germline ends. The data were obtained in a study of T cell responses to AZD1222 COVID-19 vaccine. The study, taken as a whole, reports: Seropositivity was recorded at baseline in only five to seven AZD1222 recipients. Clonal diversity was possibly underestimated, and the donors were mostly white British, with more females. Among vaccine-associated CD4 TCRs, coverage spanned spike, with dominance at 160-218 and 743-854. Repertoire sampling happened only post peak T cell response.

Repertoires were generated with immunoSEQ multiplex PCR, while TCRdb's copy carries only in-frame clones and drops some. The sample records tens of thousands of clones, 88% being singletons. This sequence was found in an adult in good health. The sample here was peripheral blood, taken on day 0 of MenACWY control vaccination. The rearrangement uses TRBV28 and TRBJ1-2, with D possibly TRBD1 on 5 matching bases. The DNA of the CDR3 is TGTGCCAGCAGATCCGGGACGAGAGGCTACACCTTC. Translated, it gives CASRSGTRGYTF.